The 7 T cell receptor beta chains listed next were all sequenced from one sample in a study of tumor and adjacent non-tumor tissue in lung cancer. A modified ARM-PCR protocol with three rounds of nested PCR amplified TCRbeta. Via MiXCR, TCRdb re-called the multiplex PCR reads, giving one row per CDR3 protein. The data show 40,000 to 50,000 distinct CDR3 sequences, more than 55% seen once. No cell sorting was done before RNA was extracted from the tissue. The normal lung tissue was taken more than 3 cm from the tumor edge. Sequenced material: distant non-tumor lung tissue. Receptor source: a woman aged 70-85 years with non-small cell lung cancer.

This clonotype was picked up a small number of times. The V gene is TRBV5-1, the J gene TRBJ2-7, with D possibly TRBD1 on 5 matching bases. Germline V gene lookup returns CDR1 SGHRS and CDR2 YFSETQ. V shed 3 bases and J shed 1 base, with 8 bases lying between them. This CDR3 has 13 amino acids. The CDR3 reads CASSWGPSYEQYF. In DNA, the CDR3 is TGCGCCAGCAGCTGGGGCCCATCCTACGAGCAGTACTTC. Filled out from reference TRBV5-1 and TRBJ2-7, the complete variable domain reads KAGVTQTPRYLIKTRGQQVTLSCSPISGHRSVSWYQQTPGQGLQFLFEYFSETQRNKGNFPGRFSGRQFSNSRSEMNVSTLELGDSALYLCASSWGPSYEQYFGPGTRLTVT.

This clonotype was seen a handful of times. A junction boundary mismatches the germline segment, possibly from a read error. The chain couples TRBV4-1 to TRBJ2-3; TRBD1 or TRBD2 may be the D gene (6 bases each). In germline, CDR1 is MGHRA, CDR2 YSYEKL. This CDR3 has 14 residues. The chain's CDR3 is CANSQEGGTDTQYF. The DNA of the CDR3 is TGCGCCAACAGCCAAGAGGGGGGAACAGATACGCAGTATTTT.

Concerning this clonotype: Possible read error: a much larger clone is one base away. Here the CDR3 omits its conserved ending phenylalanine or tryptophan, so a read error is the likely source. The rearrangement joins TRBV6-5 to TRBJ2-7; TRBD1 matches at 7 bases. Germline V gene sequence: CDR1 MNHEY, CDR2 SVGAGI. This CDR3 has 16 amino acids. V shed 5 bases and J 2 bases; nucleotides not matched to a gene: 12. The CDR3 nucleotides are TGTGCCAGCAGTCAGCTCCGGGACAGCAACGCCTACGAGCAGTACTCC. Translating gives CASSQLRDSNAYEQYS.

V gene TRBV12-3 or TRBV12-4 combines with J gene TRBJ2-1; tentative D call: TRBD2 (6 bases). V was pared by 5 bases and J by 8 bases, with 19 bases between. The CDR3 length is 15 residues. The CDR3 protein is CASSVFAGPYDEQFF. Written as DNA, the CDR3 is TGTGCCAGCAGTGTGTTCGCGGGGCCCTATGATGAGCAGTTCTTC.

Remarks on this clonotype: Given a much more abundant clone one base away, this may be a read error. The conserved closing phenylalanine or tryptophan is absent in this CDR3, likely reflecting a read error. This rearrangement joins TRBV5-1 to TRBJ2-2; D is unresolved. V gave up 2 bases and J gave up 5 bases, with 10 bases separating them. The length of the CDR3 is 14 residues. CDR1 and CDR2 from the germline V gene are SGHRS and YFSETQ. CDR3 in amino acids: CASSFVVTTGELFL. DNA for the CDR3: TGCGCCAGCAGCTTTGTCGTGACAACCGGGGAGCTGTTTCTT.

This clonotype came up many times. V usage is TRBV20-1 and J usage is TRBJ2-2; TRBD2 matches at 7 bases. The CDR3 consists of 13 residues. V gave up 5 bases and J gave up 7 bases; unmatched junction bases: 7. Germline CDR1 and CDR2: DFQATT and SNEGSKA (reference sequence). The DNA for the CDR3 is TGCAGTGCTCGGGACTACATGGGCGGGGAGCTGTTTTTT. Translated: CSARDYMGGELFF.

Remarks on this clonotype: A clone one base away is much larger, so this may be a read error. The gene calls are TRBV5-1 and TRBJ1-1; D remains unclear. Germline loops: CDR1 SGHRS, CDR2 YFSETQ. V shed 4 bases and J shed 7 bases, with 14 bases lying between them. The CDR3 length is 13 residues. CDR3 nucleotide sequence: TGCGCCAGCAGCACCGAAATGGGCATTGAAGCTTTCTTT. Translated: CASSTEMGIEAFF.